The 3 T cell receptor beta chains below all came from one sample that was sequenced in a study of control samples from healthy donors and cancer patients. Sequencing was performed with immunoSEQ multiplex PCR; in TCRdb, only in-frame clones are kept and a portion is missing. Of tens of thousands of clones in the sample, less than 90% were seen once. What was sequenced was blood. The receptor set was obtained from a woman between 45 and 65 years old in good health.

The V and J genes are TRBV9 and TRBJ2-3, with TRBD2 matching over 12 bases. The germline gives CDR1 SGDLS, CDR2 YYNGEE. The CDR3 extends over 18 amino acids. The V gene end was trimmed by 3 bases and the J gene end by 4 bases; junction bases not matched to a gene: 12. The CDR3 bases are TGTGCCAGCAGCGGCCCCCCCACGACTAGCGGGAGTGCAGATACGCAGTATTTT. Amino acid sequence: CASSGPPTTSGSADTQYF.

DNA for the CDR3: TGTGCCAGTAGTATGGGGGTGGGAGATACGCAGTATTTT. Its translation is CASSMGVGDTQYF. V usage is TRBV19 and J usage is TRBJ2-3; D tentatively reads TRBD1 or TRBD2 (5 bases each). The CDR3 has 13 amino acids. Germline V gene lookup returns CDR1 LNHDA and CDR2 SQIVND (reference sequence). V was shortened by 3 bases and J by 5 bases, with 9 bases between the two germline ends.

This clone was counted once. The chain carries TRBV7-3 and TRBJ2-1; TRBD2 matches 7 bases. V lost 5 bases, J lost 4 bases, and 8 bases stayed unmatched. The CDR3 covers 15 residues. Germline CDR1 is SGHTA and CDR2 is FQGTGA. The CDR3 region has the DNA TGTGCCAGCAGCCCCATGGGGGGGAATTACAATGAGCAGTTCTTC. Translation: CASSPMGGNYNEQFF.